A selection of T cell receptor beta chains follows, all from one sample in a study of cytomegalovirus exposure and HLA in healthy donors. Repertoires were generated with immunoSEQ multiplex PCR, while TCRdb's copy carries only in-frame clones and drops some. The data hold around 110,000 clones, with around two thirds observed a single time. Material for sequencing was PBMCs. The origin of the receptors is a middle-aged woman in good health and CMV-seropositive. Each CDR3 is given with its conserved first and last residue. The D gene is left open where the match is weak. The size field is filled for only some rows; it gives once, few, many or a size class.

V gene,clone size,D gene,J gene,CDR3 DNA,CDR3 protein
TRBV4-3,.,.,TRBJ2-2,TGCGCCAGCAGTTCAACCCGAGCCGGGGAGCTGTTTTTT,CASSSTRAGELFF
TRBV28,few,.,TRBJ2-5,TGTGCCAGCTCCCTGGTCGGGGGGCCGGGTTTGAGGGAGACCCAGTACTTC,CASSLVGGPGLRETQYF
TRBV6-6,.,.,TRBJ2-3,TGTGCCAGCAGTCCGTCGTCTAGCACAGATACGCAGTATTTT,CASSPSSSTDTQYF
TRBV29-1,.,.,TRBJ2-5,TGCAGCGTTGAAGAGGCTAGGGGAGAGACCCAGTACTTC,CSVEEARGETQYF
TRBV5-6,few,TRBD2,TRBJ2-5,TGTGCCAGCAGCTTCCCCGCGGTTGCGGGAGGGAGGCGAGAGACCCAGTACTTC,CASSFPAVAGGRRETQYF
TRBV5-1,.,.,TRBJ2-7,TGCGCCAGCAGCATCTTCGGGGGTCCTCCACCCTACGAGCAGTACTTC,CASSIFGGPPPYEQYF
TRBV30,.,.,TRBJ1-5,TGTGCCTGGAGGTCCGGGGTAGATCAGCCCCAGCATTTT,CAWRSGVDQPQHF
TRBV4-1,.,TRBD2,TRBJ2-1,TGCGCCAGCAGCCGGACTAGCGGCTACAATGAGCAGTTCTTC,CASSRTSGYNEQFF
TRBV7-2,.,TRBD1,TRBJ2-7,TGTGCCAGCAGCCCGGACAGGAGCTCCTACGAGCAGTACTTC,CASSPDRSSYEQYF
TRBV10-2,.,.,TRBJ2-7,TGCGCCAGCAGTGAGTCCGGCGGGACGTCGGGCTACGAGCAGTACTTC,CASSESGGTSGYEQYF
TRBV7-3,.,TRBD1,TRBJ1-2,TGTGCCAGCAGCTTTGGAGGGGGCACTGGCTACACCTTC,CASSFGGGTGYTF
TRBV7-3,few,TRBD1,TRBJ1-1,TGTGCCAGCAGCTTGACAGGGTTGGGCACTGAAGCTTTCTTT,CASSLTGLGTEAFF
TRBV6-6,.,TRBD1,TRBJ1-1,TGTGCCAGTAGTCAACTAGACAGGGATTTCACTGAAGCTTTCTTT,CASSQLDRDFTEAFF
TRBV28,.,.,TRBJ2-1,TGTGCCAGCAGTTTGTCGGGCTCCTACAATGAGCAGTTCTTC,CASSLSGSYNEQFF
TRBV27,few,TRBD2,TRBJ2-5,TGTGCCAGCAGTTTGCTCCCGGCTCTAGCGGGAGGGTCAGAGACCCAGTACTTC,CASSLLPALAGGSETQYF
TRBV4-2,.,.,TRBJ2-4,TGTGCCAGCAGCCAAGGGGCAGGGTCCAAAAACATTCAGTACTTC,CASSQGAGSKNIQYF
TRBV7-9,.,.,TRBJ2-5,TGTGCCAGCAGCGATCGGGACACCGCCTCTGAGCAGTACTTC,CASSDRDTASEQYF
TRBV11-2,.,.,TRBJ2-7,TGTGCCAGCAGCCGACTTCGGGGGGCTGGTGAGCAGTACTTC,CASSRLRGAGEQYF
TRBV9,few,TRBD1,TRBJ2-3,TGTGCCAGCAGCGTAGACCTTGCCAGGGGGCGAGGTGATACGCAGTATTTT,CASSVDLARGRGDTQYF
TRBV27,once,.,TRBJ2-2,TGTGCCAGCAAGGGGGGGTGGGGGGAAGGCGGGGAGCTGTTTTTT,CASKGGWGEGGELFF
TRBV19,.,.,TRBJ1-5,TGTGCCAGTAATTTCAGGCAGGGAAGACAGCCCCAGCATTTT,CASNFRQGRQPQHF
TRBV5-1,.,TRBD1,TRBJ2-7,TGCGCCAGCAGCTTGGCCCGGCCGTGGCAGGGGGCGGACTACGAGCAGTACTTC,CASSLARPWQGADYEQYF
TRBV11-2,.,.,TRBJ1-3,TGTGCCAGCAGCCAACTACCCGTCTCTGGAAACACCATATATTTT,CASSQLPVSGNTIYF
TRBV30,once,.,TRBJ1-1,TGTGCCTGGAGTGGAGGGCAGGGAGGAGCTTTCTTT,CAWSGGQGGAFF
TRBV19,few,TRBD1,TRBJ2-3,TGTGCCAGTAGTACAGACAGGGGTGGTACGCAGTATTTT,CASSTDRGGTQYF
TRBV5-1,few,.,TRBJ1-5,TGCGCCAGCAGCTCGCCGAGAGGACATACTTATAGCAATCAGCCCCAGCATTTT,CASSSPRGHTYSNQPQHF
TRBV30,few,.,TRBJ2-2,TGTGCCCTGTACGTCAGGGCCGGGGAGCTGTTTTTT,CALYVRAGELFF
TRBV11-2,.,TRBD1,TRBJ1-2,TGTGCCAGCAGCCCCTCCCCGACAGGGGCGTATGGCTACACCTTC,CASSPSPTGAYGYTF
TRBV5-1,.,TRBD1,TRBJ2-7,TGCGCCAGCAGCTTGGTCGCTTACGACAGGGGCCACGAGCAGTACTTC,CASSLVAYDRGHEQYF
TRBV2,.,.,TRBJ1-1,TGTGCCAGCCCAATTCGGAGTACTGAAGCTTTCTTT,CASPIRSTEAFF
TRBV5-1,.,.,TRBJ2-2,TGCGCCAACAGCGTAGGGACAGGGGAGCTGTTTTTT,CANSVGTGELFF
TRBV11-2,.,.,TRBJ2-3,TGTGCCAGCAGCCCCTGGGGAGCTACGCAGTATTTT,CASSPWGATQYF
TRBV19,few,.,TRBJ1-1,TGTGCCAGTATGGGCAGACCGAACACTGAAGCTTTCTTT,CASMGRPNTEAFF
TRBV7-2,once,TRBD1,TRBJ2-1,TGTGCCAGCAGCCTCGGACAGGGTGTCGATGAGCAGTTCTTC,CASSLGQGVDEQFF
TRBV7-2,.,.,TRBJ2-1,TGTGCCACCCAACGAGGGGGTGATGAGCAGTTCTTC,CATQRGGDEQFF
TRBV29-1,.,.,TRBJ2-5,TGCAGCGTGGAGGGACAGCTATTAGAGACCCAGTACTTC,CSVEGQLLETQYF
TRBV27,few,.,TRBJ2-7,TGTGCCAGCAGTTTTTCGGCAGGGGATGGGAACGAGCAGTACTTC,CASSFSAGDGNEQYF
TRBV4-1,once,.,TRBJ1-4,TGCGCCAGCAGCCCTCCTGCCAGGCAGGGCGAAAAACTGTTTTTT,CASSPPARQGEKLFF
TRBV9,.,TRBD1,TRBJ1-2,TGTGCCAGCACCGGGGACAGGGAGATATATGGCTACACCTTC,CASTGDREIYGYTF
TRBV19,.,.,TRBJ1-5,TGTGCCAGTAGCCTAGGAGGCCCTTATAGCAATCAGCCCCAGCATTTT,CASSLGGPYSNQPQHF
TRBV7-9,.,.,TRBJ2-1,TGTTCCAACGGACAGTCATACAATGAGCAGTTCTTC,CSNGQSYNEQFF
TRBV2,.,.,TRBJ2-7,TGTGCCAGCATTAAGGACTCTGTCTCCTACGAGCAGTACTTC,CASIKDSVSYEQYF
TRBV27,.,.,TRBJ2-2,TGTGCCAGCAGTTTCGGGGGGCTGAACACCGGGGAGCTGTTTTTT,CASSFGGLNTGELFF
TRBV27,.,TRBD2,TRBJ2-1,TGTGCCAGCAGTTCCCGACTAGCGGGTACCTACAATGAGCAGTTCTTC,CASSSRLAGTYNEQFF
TRBV18,once,.,TRBJ1-5,TGTGCCAGCTCACCTTCAGGGGCTCGCAATCAGCCCCAGCATTTT,CASSPSGARNQPQHF
TRBV6-1,.,.,TRBJ1-5,TGTGCCAGCATCCAATCAGGGGTCAATCAGCCCCAGCATTTT,CASIQSGVNQPQHF
TRBV7-9,.,TRBD1,TRBJ1-4,TGTGCCAGCAGCATCGGGACAGGGAGAAATGAAAAACTGTTTTTT,CASSIGTGRNEKLFF
TRBV6-4,.,TRBD2,TRBJ2-3,TGTGCCAGCAGTTGGGCGGGAGAGTCAGATACGCAGTATTTT,CASSWAGESDTQYF
TRBV5-4,.,.,TRBJ2-1,TGTGCCAGCAGCTTGGAACTTGTTGGTGAGCAGTTCTTC,CASSLELVGEQFF
TRBV5-1,.,TRBD2,TRBJ2-2,TGCGCCAGCAGTGGACTTAGCGGGAGGGCCGCCGGGGAGCTGTTTTTT,CASSGLSGRAAGELFF
TRBV6-5,.,.,TRBJ1-5,TGTGCCAGCAGTTACGCGGATAATCAGCCCCAGCATTTT,CASSYADNQPQHF
TRBV11-3,once,.,TRBJ2-1,TGTGCCAGCAGCTTAAGAGCGGCGGACTACAATGAGCAGTTCTTC,CASSLRAADYNEQFF
TRBV12-5,.,TRBD2,TRBJ2-5,TGTGCTAGTGGTTTGTCAGGACTAGAAGAGACCCAGTACTTC,CASGLSGLEETQYF
TRBV28,.,TRBD1,TRBJ2-4,TGTGCCAGCAAACTCCCCGGGACAGAAGAAAACATTCAGTACTTC,CASKLPGTEENIQYF
TRBV5-5,.,TRBD2,TRBJ2-3,TGTGCCAGCAGCCGGGAGGTGGGTGCGGTTACAGATACGCAGTATTTT,CASSREVGAVTDTQYF
TRBV7-9,.,TRBD2,TRBJ2-1,TGTGCCAGCAGCTTAGCGCTGGCTAGCGGGGGGCAGTTCTTC,CASSLALASGGQFF
TRBV27,.,TRBD2,TRBJ2-7,TGTGCCAGCACCCTTTCGGGACTAGCGGGGGCCTACGAGCAGTACTTC,CASTLSGLAGAYEQYF